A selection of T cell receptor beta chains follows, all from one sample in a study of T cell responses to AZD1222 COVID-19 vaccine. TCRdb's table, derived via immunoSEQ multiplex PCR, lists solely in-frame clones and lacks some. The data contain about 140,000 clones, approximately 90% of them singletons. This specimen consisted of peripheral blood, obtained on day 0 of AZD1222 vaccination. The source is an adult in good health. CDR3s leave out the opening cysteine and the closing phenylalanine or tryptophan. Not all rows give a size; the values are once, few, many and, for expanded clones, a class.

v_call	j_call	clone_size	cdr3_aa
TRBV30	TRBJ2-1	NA	AWSVGSGGANEQF
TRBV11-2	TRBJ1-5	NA	ASSVGPPMGHQPQH
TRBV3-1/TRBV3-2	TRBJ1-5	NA	ASSLGVGTGPNQPQH
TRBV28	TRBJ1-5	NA	ASRKEANLSNQPQH
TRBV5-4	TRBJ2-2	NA	ASSSLGGRAGTGELF
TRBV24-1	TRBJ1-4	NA	ATSDFPEKPRGGEKLF
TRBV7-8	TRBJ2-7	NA	ASSWGQGYEQY
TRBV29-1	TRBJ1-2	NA	SVQRDRGYGYT
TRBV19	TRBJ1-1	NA	ASSIQGSTEAF
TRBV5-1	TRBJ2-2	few	ASSLVPTGTTGELF
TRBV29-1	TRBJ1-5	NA	SVRQGNQPQH
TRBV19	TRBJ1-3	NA	ASSSGNTIY
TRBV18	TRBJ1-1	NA	ASSPISPNTEAF
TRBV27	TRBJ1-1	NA	ASSTRQGINTEAF
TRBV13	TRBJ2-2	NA	ASSHRDTLRNTGELF
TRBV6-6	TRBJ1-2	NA	ASQTGYEGGYT
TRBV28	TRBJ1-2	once	ASSLRPLGGYT
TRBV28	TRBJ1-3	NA	ASSLFSYQGRDTIY
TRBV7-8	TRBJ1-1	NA	ASSAPVQNFTNTEAF
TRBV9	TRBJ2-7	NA	ASTPAPGSYEQY
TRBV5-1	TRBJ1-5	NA	ASSFGGTQH
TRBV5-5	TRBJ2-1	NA	ASSPRGGPSSYNEQF
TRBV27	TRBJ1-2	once	ASSRDGNGYT
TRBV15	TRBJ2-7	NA	ATSRDKNRPAYEQY
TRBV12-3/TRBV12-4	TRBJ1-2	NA	ASSVGQNYGYT
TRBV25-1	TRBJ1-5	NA	ASSELGQGDQPQH
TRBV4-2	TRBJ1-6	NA	ASSRGTDALSSYNSPLH
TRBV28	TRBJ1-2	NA	ASTPLGGAWGYT
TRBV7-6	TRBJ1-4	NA	ASSPRQGNEKLF
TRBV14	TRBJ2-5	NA	ASSRNRGQETQY
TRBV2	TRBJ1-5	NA	ASTPQGFSNQPQH
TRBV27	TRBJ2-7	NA	ASSFLAGAGEQY
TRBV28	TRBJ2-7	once	ASRSGVSTYEQY
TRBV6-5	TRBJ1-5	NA	ASTTGNSNQPQH
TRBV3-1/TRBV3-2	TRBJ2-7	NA	ASSPTPTSSYEQY
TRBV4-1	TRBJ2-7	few	ASSQDSLGISYEQY
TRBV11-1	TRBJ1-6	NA	ASSFGRQNSPLH
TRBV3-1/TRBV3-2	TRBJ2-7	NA	ASSQSYEQY
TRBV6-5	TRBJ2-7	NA	ASSSGRSYEQY
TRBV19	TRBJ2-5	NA	ASSIDAVYQGTQY
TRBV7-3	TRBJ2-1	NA	ASSSLAGGPNEQF
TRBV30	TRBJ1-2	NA	ALGTGGGYT
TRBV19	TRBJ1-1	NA	ASSIRGDTEAF
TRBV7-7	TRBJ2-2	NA	ASSLGLAGIGELF
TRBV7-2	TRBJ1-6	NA	ASSWRQSDSPLH
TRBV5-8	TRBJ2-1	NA	ASSFRGDYNEQF
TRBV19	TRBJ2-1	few	ASTATMGYNEQF
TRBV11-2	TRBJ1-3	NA	ASSLLRDTRYSGNTIY
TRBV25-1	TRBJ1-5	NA	ASSVGNQPQH
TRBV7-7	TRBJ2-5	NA	ASSLGVGQGAETQY
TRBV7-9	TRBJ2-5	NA	ASSSLQGIETQY
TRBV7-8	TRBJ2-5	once	ASSRDNAETQY
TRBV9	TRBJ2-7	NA	ASSVGTVPSYEQY
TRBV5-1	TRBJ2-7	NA	ARGPLALTYEQY
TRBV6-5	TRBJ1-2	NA	ASSWGRGNNYGYT
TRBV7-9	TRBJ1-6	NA	ASSLAASYNSPLH
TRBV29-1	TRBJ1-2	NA	SVEVFYGYT
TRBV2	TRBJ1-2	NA	ASSVEARSQGYT
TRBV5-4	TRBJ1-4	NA	ASSLGGASDEKLF
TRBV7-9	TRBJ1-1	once	ASSSRQGTNTEAF